This TCR beta chain was identified in a study of shared clonotypes between healthy human individuals. Investigators spread the genomic DNA of each subset evenly over several immunoSEQ plates. How the authors handled the data: Filtering was not the same, since immunoSEQ gave junction-only sequences without quality scores. The method was immunoSEQ multiplex PCR; TCRdb's version includes in-frame clones alone and lacks a portion of them. V, J and clone size derive from that table, while D and trimming were established from the DNA sequence. The sample consists of some 530,000 clones, around four fifths of them appearing once. This CDR3 has 14 amino acids. V gave up 1 base and J gave up 6 bases; unmatched junction bases: 5. Germline V CDR1 and CDR2: SGHDT, YYEEEE.

V gene TRBV5-6 combines with J gene TRBJ2-7; 9 bases fit TRBD1. What was sequenced was PBMCs. The TCR sequence derives from a woman in her forties in good health. Some clones in this sample may be carry-over from other donors' samples. The CDR3 here is CASSLRTGAGEQYF. The CDR3 DNA reads as TGTGCCAGCAGCTTGAGGACAGGGGCGGGCGAGCAGTACTTC.